These T cell receptor beta chains were read from a single sample in a study of CD8 T cells in Susac syndrome. TCRdb used MiXCR to reprocess the immunoSEQ multiplex PCR reads, holding one entry per CDR3 protein. Found here are hundreds of thousands of distinct CDR3 sequences, 70% to 90% of them singletons; the top ten hold 0.21%. The material sequenced was CD8+ T cells from PBMCs. These receptors originate from a human donor with multiple sclerosis. Each CDR3 is given with its conserved first and last residue. D genes are given only for firm matches. Only part of the rows carry a size: once, few, many, or a class if the clone is expanded.

TRBV6-5	TRBJ2-2	.	.	CASSYSGQGPGELFF	TGTGCCAGCAGTTACTCTGGGCAGGGACCCGGGGAGCTGTTTTTT
TRBV30	TRBJ1-4	.	.	CAWSHQKNLFF	TGTGCCTGGAGTCACCAGAAAAACCTGTTTTTT
TRBV29-1	TRBJ2-1	once	.	CSVPWAENNEQFF	TGCAGCGTTCCGTGGGCAGAGAACAATGAGCAGTTCTTC
TRBV19	TRBJ1-1	once	TRBD1	CASADDRVMNTEAFF	TGTGCCAGTGCAGATGACAGGGTGATGAACACTGAAGCTTTCTTT
TRBV28	TRBJ1-4	.	.	CASTPAPLGLGTNEKLFF	TGTGCCAGCACCCCTGCACCGTTGGGGCTTGGGACTAATGAAAAACTGTTTTTT
TRBV2	TRBJ2-2	.	.	CASSAGLYANTGELFF	TGTGCCAGCAGTGCGGGACTTTACGCGAACACCGGGGAGCTGTTTTTT
TRBV6-2/TRBV6-3	TRBJ2-1	.	.	CADRGQFF	TGTGCCGATCGGGGGCAGTTCTTC
TRBV5-6	TRBJ2-7	.	.	CASSGVMAHYEQYF	TGTGCCAGCAGCGGTGTGATGGCACACTACGAGCAGTACTTC
TRBV28	TRBJ1-5	.	.	CASSFSRSNQPQHF	TGTGCCAGCAGTTTTTCCAGGAGCAATCAGCCCCAGCATTTT
TRBV6-1	TRBJ2-1	.	TRBD1	CASSPFTGGTKLRDEQFF	TGTGCCAGCAGTCCCTTCACAGGGGGGACCAAACTTAGGGATGAGCAGTTCTTC
TRBV19	TRBJ2-7	.	.	CASSLGRGDGKQYF	TGTGCCAGTAGTCTTGGCCGGGGAGATGGGAAGCAGTACTTC
TRBV28	TRBJ2-1	.	TRBD1	CASSEPGQGLNGQFF	TGTGCCAGCAGCGAGCCGGGACAGGGTTTGAATGGGCAGTTCTTC
TRBV14	TRBJ2-5	.	TRBD2	CASSQLADRETQYF	TGTGCCAGCAGCCAACTAGCGGATAGGGAGACCCAGTACTTC
TRBV25-1	TRBJ1-1	.	.	CASSGSRAWGLNTEAFF	TGTGCCAGCAGTGGAAGCCGGGCCTGGGGCCTGAACACTGAAGCTTTCTTT
TRBV7-9	TRBJ1-5	few	.	CASSQGQQNQPQHF	TGTGCCAGCAGCCAGGGCCAGCAGAATCAGCCCCAGCATTTT
TRBV7-9	TRBJ2-7	.	.	CASMEAGLSYEQYF	TGTGCCAGCATGGAAGCGGGCCTCTCCTACGAGCAGTACTTC
TRBV25-1	TRBJ1-2	.	.	CASSAPGRGANGYTF	TGTGCCAGCAGTGCCCCAGGACGGGGCGCGAACGGCTACACCTTC
TRBV30	TRBJ1-1	.	.	CAWSETTEAFF	TGTGCCTGGAGTGAAACCACTGAAGCTTTCTTT
TRBV20-1	TRBJ2-3	.	TRBD1	CSATKDRAGDTQYF	TGCAGTGCTACGAAGGACAGGGCTGGGGATACGCAGTATTTT
TRBV13	TRBJ2-2	.	.	CASSLGEGANTGELFF	TGTGCCAGCAGCTTAGGGGAGGGAGCGAACACCGGGGAGCTGTTTTTT
TRBV11-1	TRBJ2-3	once	.	CASTSRDTQYF	TGTGCCAGCACGTCTCGAGATACGCAGTATTTT
TRBV2	TRBJ2-7	.	.	CASSGNLAWDNSYEQYF	TGTGCCAGCAGTGGCAACCTTGCCTGGGACAACTCCTACGAGCAGTACTTC
TRBV24-1	TRBJ1-3	.	.	CATSDNTEVDTIYF	TGTGCCACCAGTGATAACACGGAGGTAGACACCATATATTTT
TRBV20-1	TRBJ2-1	once	.	CSASNRRGTGNNEQFF	TGCAGTGCTAGTAACCGGAGGGGTACGGGCAACAATGAGCAGTTCTTC